This T cell receptor (beta chain) was captured by sequencing in a study of T cells in women clearing cervical HPV infection. Study-wide context: Case blood was drawn a median roughly 150 days after lesion detection.

Study conclusions and caveats: CIN3+ cases had significantly higher TCR repertoire richness than controls, but evenness did not differ.

From germline, CDR1 is SGHRS and CDR2 YFSETQ. CDR3 length equals 16 residues. Comments on this clone: Its antigen is unknown. The junction and the germline gene differ at one end; a read error may be behind it. The CDR3 end is not reached by the read, which stops 3 residues before it; the germline J gene fills it in. The sample has other DNA sequences that encode this CDR3 too.

Measured with immunoSEQ multiplex PCR; TCRdb has only the in-frame clones, and not every one. The repertoire table contains 20,000 to 25,000 clones. This TCR came from a woman between 18 and 69 years old with a cervical HPV16 infection that either progressed to CIN3+ or cleared (not recorded which). This chain uses TRBV5-1 with TRBJ1-3; TRBD1 is a possible D gene (5 bases). The specimen was blood buffy coat. Here the CDR3 reads CASSPSGVGSGNTIYF. Incomplete CDR3 DNA: TGCGCCAGCAGCCCGTCGGGGGTTGGATCTGGAAACACA.